This T cell receptor (beta chain) is from a study of OX40 agonist ivuxolimab in advanced cancers. About the study as a whole: Ivuxolimab, which targeted the costimulatory receptor OX40 (CD134), was an agonistic, fully human IgG2 monoclonal antibody. Intravenous ivuxolimab was administered to patients every 2 weeks at six dose levels: 0.01, 0.1, 0.3, 1.5, 3 and 10 mg/kg. Among the approximately 50 dose-escalation patients, about 19 had hepatocellular carcinoma, 15 or so melanoma, 9 renal cell carcinoma and 9 head and neck cancer. In the dose-escalation cohort, approximately 80% of patients were male, and the mean age was around 60 years with a range of roughly 23 to 79. Prior anti-PD-1, anti-PD-L1 or anti-CTLA-4 therapy was permitted, and approximately 41% of dose-escalation patients had received checkpoint inhibitors. Three dose-escalation patients achieved partial responses, one with hepatocellular carcinoma and two with cutaneous melanoma. The point of sequencing TCRbeta in the periphery was to test whether ivuxolimab changed TCR sequence diversity and drove clonal T-cell expansion. The paper describes the monotherapy dose-escalation part (N = 52 patients) of the phase I trial of ivuxolimab.

Overall study outcomes, separate from this receptor: After ivuxolimab, CD8+ T cells had more expanded clones than CD4+ T cells on average. At doses of 0.1 to 3.0 mg/kg, clonal expansion of both CD4+ and CD8+ blood T cells was observed from baseline to week 6. In partial responders in the 0.1-3.0 mg/kg groups, normalized peripheral clonal expansion was found to be among the lowest, especially among CD8+ T cells. Low levels of normalized T-cell clonal expansion were also seen in some patients who did not respond. The antigen specificity of the peripheral T cells that underwent clonal expansion was not determined.

Details on this clone: Its antigen is still unknown. Nothing much larger sits one base from this clone, and base qualities are not available.

The germline V gene specifies SGHRS as CDR1 and YFSETQ as CDR2. The germline V and J ends show losses of 1 base and 5 bases respectively, and no gene match explains 5 bases of the junction. Including the terminal cysteine and phenylalanine, the CDR3 comprises 15 residues. The sequence is cut down to CDR3 DNA, 45 bases in frame from base 1. The trial excluded patients who had a history of autoimmune disease or who were on systemic immunosuppression. Peripheral blood for TCR sequencing was collected from all dose cohorts at baseline, on cycle 4 day 1, and on cycle 7 day 1. The samples were drawn from a first-in-human, open-label, multicenter phase I dose-escalation trial of ivuxolimab. Adults with locally advanced or metastatic melanoma, renal cell carcinoma, hepatocellular carcinoma or head and neck squamous cell carcinoma were enrolled in the trial. CD4+ and CD8+ T cells were sorted separately from peripheral blood before TCR sequencing.

Genomic DNA was isolated from the sorted cells so that the TCRbeta CDR3 region could be sequenced. The immunoSEQ Assay was used for sequencing of TCRbeta CDR3 regions. This is the immuneACCESS table as TCRdb keeps it, with only in-frame sequences that have V and J called. A part of the clones is gone; compared with another copy, unresolved V genes explain less than half, and the rest is unexplained. A total of tens of thousands of clones appear in this sample, around 88% of them only once. Just over 0.55% of the sample is taken by the ten largest. The sequence joins TRBV5-1 to TRBJ2-7; the central 11 bases match TRBD2. Sequencing was performed on CD4+ or CD8+ T cells sorted from blood, taken in a trial of the OX40 agonist ivuxolimab. The source of this sequence is an adult with an advanced solid tumor such as melanoma, head and neck, liver or kidney cancer. The CDR3: CASSLILAGVNEQYF. The nucleotide sequence reads as follows: TGCGCCAGCAGCTTGATACTAGCGGGGGTTAACGAGCAGTACTTC.